Each of the 27 T cell receptor beta chains below was sequenced from the same sample in a study of T cell responses to AZD1222 COVID-19 vaccine. Profiled with immunoSEQ multiplex PCR; TCRdb holds only in-frame clones, not every one. The sample consists of approximately 150,000 clones, roughly nine tenths of them appearing once. This specimen consisted of peripheral blood, obtained on day 0 of AZD1222 vaccination. The receptors stem from an adult in good health.

CDR3 bases: TGTGCCAGCAGCTTAAGGGGTGACACTGAAGCTTTCTTT. Translating it yields CASSLRGDTEAFF. The chain joins TRBV7-8 to TRBJ1-1; tentative D call: TRBD1 (5 bases). CDR1 and CDR2 from the germline V gene are SGHVS and FQNEAQ. V gave up 2 bases and J gave up 3 bases, with 7 bases separating them. The CDR3 totals 13 residues. Together with reference TRBV7-8 and TRBJ1-1, the CDR3 gives the full variable domain: GAGVSQSPRYKVAKRGQDVALRCDPISGHVSLFWYQQALGQGPEFLTYFQNEAQLDKSGLPSDRFFAERPEGSVSTLKIQRTQQEDSAVYLCASSLRGDTEAFFGQGTRLTVV.

The V gene is TRBV3-1 (or the pseudogene TRBV3-2), the J gene TRBJ1-2; D is ambiguous. Germline-derived CDR1 and CDR2 are LGHDT and YNNKEL (reference sequence). Trimming shortened V by 0 bases and J by 8 bases, and 16 bases separated the two germline ends. This CDR3 comprises 15 residues. This chain's CDR3 is CASSQDYPVGRGYTF. The CDR3 DNA reads as TGTGCCAGCAGCCAAGATTACCCAGTAGGGAGAGGCTACACCTTC.

This chain links TRBV7-8 with TRBJ1-6, with TRBD1 identical over 10 bases. V lost 5 bases, J lost 14 bases, and 12 bases stayed unmatched. This CDR3 has 15 residues. Germline-derived CDR1 and CDR2 are SGHVS and FQNEAQ. CDR3 coding DNA: TGTGCCAGCAGCCGAGGGGGGACAGGGGTTCCTTCCCTCCACTTT. This translates into CASSRGGTGVPSLHF.

The gene calls are TRBV7-9 and TRBJ2-7, with D perhaps being TRBD1 or TRBD2 (6 bases each). CDR1 and CDR2 from the germline V gene are SEHNR and FQNEAQ (reference sequence). The CDR3 consists of 16 residues. The V end was cut by 2 bases, the J end by 2 bases, with 16 bases between. The CDR3 reads CASSLIWGDNAYEQYF. The CDR3 nucleotides are TGTGCCAGCAGCTTAATCTGGGGGGACAACGCCTACGAGCAGTACTTC.

V is TRBV6-4 and J is TRBJ2-5, with D perhaps given as TRBD1 or TRBD2 (5 bases each). Germline CDR1 and CDR2: MRHNA and SNTAGT. V lost 7 bases to trimming and J lost 7 bases, with 19 bases between them. This CDR3 contains 14 residues. CDR3 loop: CASKPGPNIATQYF. The CDR3 DNA follows: TGTGCCAGCAAACCGGGACCTAATATCGCGACCCAGTACTTC.

The chain has TRBV11-3 and TRBJ2-7, with 9 nucleotides matching TRBD2. J was trimmed by 5 bases and V by 9 bases; bases with no gene match: 5. The CDR3 is 12 residues long. From germline, CDR1 is SGHNT and CDR2 YENEEA. CDR3 region: CASEREANEQYF. As DNA, the CDR3 is TGTGCCAGTGAGCGGGAGGCGAACGAGCAGTACTTC.

This chain links TRBV9 with TRBJ1-1, with 7 positions matching TRBD1. The CDR3 contains 15 residues. With 0 bases clipped from V and 4 bases from J, the junction kept 6 bases outside the gene matches. Germline V gene data show CDR1 as SGDLS and CDR2 as YYNGEE. The CDR3 coding sequence is TGTGCCAGCAGCGTAGAGCCCAACAGGGGCACTGAAGCTTTCTTT. This sequence encodes CASSVEPNRGTEAFF.

This chain links TRBV19 with TRBJ1-1; a possible D gene is TRBD1 (5 bases). The CDR3 covers 14 residues. Germline CDR1 reads LNHDA; CDR2 reads SQIVND (reference sequence). V was clipped by 5 bases and J by 1 base, with 11 bases between them. As DNA, the CDR3 is TGTGCCAGTAGTCCTGGGGCTGGGAACACTGAAGCTTTCTTT. Its translation: CASSPGAGNTEAFF. The full variable domain, in which reference TRBV19 and TRBJ1-1 provide the parts outside the CDR3, is DGGITQSPKYLFRKEGQNVTLSCEQNLNHDAMYWYRQDPGQGLRLIYYSQIVNDFQKGDIAEGYSVSREKKESFPLTVTSAQKNPTAFYLCASSPGAGNTEAFFGQGTRLTVV.

This clone was detected only once. The chain is built from TRBV28 and TRBJ2-1; D uncertain. The V gene lost 8 bases and the J gene lost 5 bases, with 10 bases spanning the gap. The CDR3 loop spans 12 amino acids. From germline, CDR1 is MDHEN and CDR2 SYDVKM. The CDR3 DNA follows: TGTGCCAGCGCATTAGCCCACAATGAGCAGTTCTTC. Amino acids: CASALAHNEQFF.

The CDR3 loop is CASSLDPQNTEAFF. The DNA of the CDR3 is TGCGCCAGCAGCTTGGACCCACAGAACACTGAAGCTTTCTTT. The chain links TRBV5-1 to TRBJ1-1; D not resolved. This CDR3 spans 14 amino acids. V lost 0 bases and J lost 1, with 7 bases in between. Looked up from germline, CDR1 is SGHRS and CDR2 is YFSETQ.

The chain recombines TRBV15 with TRBJ1-5, with D uncertain. The V end lost 3 bases, the J end lost 3 bases, and 9 bases lay between the germline ends. This CDR3 is built from 14 residues. Germline V gene data show CDR1 as LNHNV and CDR2 as YYDKDF (reference sequence). The CDR3 is CATSRMALNQPQHF. The CDR3 region has the DNA TGTGCCACCAGCAGGATGGCCCTCAATCAGCCCCAGCATTTT.

J is TRBJ2-7 and V is TRBV4-1; 8 nucleotides match TRBD1. The CDR3 extends over 15 amino acids. With V trimmed by 2 bases and J by 3 bases, 6 bases remained unmatched. Germline CDR1 and CDR2: MGHRA and YSYEKL. CDR3 DNA: TGCGCCAGCAGCCAAAGGGGACAGGCGGACTACGAGCAGTACTTC. The encoded protein is CASSQRGQADYEQYF.

The genes are TRBV6-4 and TRBJ1-5, with D possibly being TRBD1 (6 bases). V was trimmed by 4 bases and J by 5 bases, leaving 12 bases between them. The CDR3 runs to 14 residues. Germline CDR1 and CDR2: MRHNA and SNTAGT. Written as DNA, the CDR3 is TGTGCCAGCAGTGCTTCGGACAGCCATCAGCCCCAGCATTTT. This gives the protein CASSASDSHQPQHF.

The CDR3 bases are TGTGCCACCGAAGAGGGGAAAGCTCTAGGCACCGGGGAGCTGTTTTTT. Translated, it gives CATEEGKALGTGELFF. The chain links TRBV15 to TRBJ2-2; tentatively, D is TRBD1 or TRBD2 (5 bases each). The V end was cut by 8 bases, the J end by 4 bases, with 20 bases between. Germline CDR1 and CDR2: LNHNV and YYDKDF (reference sequence). The CDR3 is 16 residues long.

CDR3 loop: CSGGSNYEKLFF. For the CDR3, the DNA is TGCAGCGGTGGGAGCAACTATGAAAAACTGTTTTTT. The chain uses TRBV29-1 and TRBJ1-4; no firm D call. Trimming cost V 7 bases and J 6 bases, with 12 bases left between them. Germline CDR1 SQVTM, CDR2 ANQGSEA. CDR3 size: 12 residues.

The chain is built from TRBV5-6 and TRBJ1-1, with 9 bases fitting TRBD1. The length of the CDR3 is 14 residues. Germline loops: CDR1 SGHDT, CDR2 YYEEEE. Trimming removed 2 bases from V and 5 bases from J; junction bases left unmatched: 4. CDR3 DNA: TGTGCCAGCAGCTTACAGGGGGCGAGAACTGAAGCTTTCTTT. This gives the protein CASSLQGARTEAFF.

The chain employs TRBV19 and TRBJ1-5, with D unclear. V was pared by 3 bases and J by 8 bases, with 8 bases between. The CDR3 has 12 residues. The germline V gene has CDR1 LNHDA and CDR2 SQIVND (reference sequence). The CDR3 region is CASSIQYEPQHF. The CDR3 DNA is TGTGCCAGTAGTATTCAGTATGAGCCCCAGCATTTT.

V and J are TRBV19 and TRBJ2-5; D possibly corresponds to TRBD2 (6 bases). Trimming removed 5 bases at V and 5 bases at J, with 18 bases between. The CDR3 sequence is 15 residues long. Germline CDR1 LNHDA, CDR2 SQIVND (reference sequence). The CDR3 coding sequence is TGTGCCAGTAGTCCCCGCGGCGGGGTGGTGGAGACCCAGTACTTC. It specifies CASSPRGGVVETQYF. Looking up the rest from reference TRBV19 and TRBJ2-5 gives the full variable domain: DGGITQSPKYLFRKEGQNVTLSCEQNLNHDAMYWYRQDPGQGLRLIYYSQIVNDFQKGDIAEGYSVSREKKESFPLTVTSAQKNPTAFYLCASSPRGGVVETQYFGPGTRLLVL.

The chain links TRBV3-1 (or the pseudogene TRBV3-2) to TRBJ1-2; perhaps TRBD1 as D (5 bases). The CDR3 is 13 amino acids. V was cut by 3 bases and J by 4 bases, with 9 bases left in between. Germline assignment: CDR1 LGHDT and CDR2 YNNKEL (reference sequence). CDR3 coding DNA: TGTGCCAGCAGCCAGCAGGGTAGCTATGGCTACACCTTC. The encoded protein is CASSQQGSYGYTF.

This chain uses TRBV6-5 with TRBJ2-1; D unresolved. The germline V gene encodes CDR1 MNHEY and CDR2 SVGAGI. V shed 8 bases and J shed 1 base, with 9 bases lying between them. The CDR3 length is 13 residues. The CDR3 loop is CASQGRSYNEQFF. The CDR3, as DNA: TGTGCCAGCCAAGGGCGGTCCTACAATGAGCAGTTCTTC.

In the case of this clone: The same CDR3 also results from other DNA sequences found in this sample. The chain combines TRBV6-5 with TRBJ1-2, with D unclear. The CDR3 runs to 13 residues. Per germline, CDR1 MNHEY and CDR2 SVGAGI. V lost 4 bases to trimming and J lost 0 bases, with 6 bases between them. This CDR3 is CASSSGPNYGYTF. CDR3 sequence (DNA): TGTGCCAGCAGTTCGGGTCCTAACTATGGCTACACCTTC.

The chain has TRBV5-6 and TRBJ1-1; TRBD1 might be the D (6 bases). Trimming took 0 bases from V and 7 from J, leaving 22 bases between them. Germline CDR1 SGHDT, CDR2 YYEEEE. The CDR3 extends over 17 amino acids. The CDR3, as DNA: TGTGCCAGCAGCTTGGCCAGAATTTCGGGGGGGCGAGGTGAAGCTTTCTTT. Translated, it gives CASSLARISGGRGEAFF.

The chain is built from TRBV10-1 and TRBJ1-1; perhaps TRBD1 as D (5 bases). Trimming took 4 bases from V and 5 from J, leaving 11 bases between them. Germline V gene data show CDR1 as WNHNN and CDR2 as SYGVQD (reference sequence). The CDR3 has 13 amino acids. In nucleotides, the CDR3 is TGCGCCAGCAGTGTTGGTAGGGGTACTGAAGCTTTCTTT. Its translation is CASSVGRGTEAFF.

The genes are TRBV12-5 and TRBJ1-1; 7 positions agree with TRBD1. V lost 1 base and J lost 6; bases outside the gene matches: 5. This CDR3 contains 14 residues. From germline, CDR1 is LGHNT and CDR2 FRNRAP. CDR3 in DNA: TGTGCTAGTGGTTTGGGGGACAGCGGGTCTGAAGCTTTCTTT. This gives the protein CASGLGDSGSEAFF.

The chain combines TRBV10-3 with TRBJ1-1; no reliable D call. Germline-derived CDR1 and CDR2 are ENHRY and SYGVKD. Trimming removed 5 bases from V and 2 bases from J, with 15 bases in between. The length of the CDR3 is 15 residues. The CDR3 here is CAISSPDGSNTEAFF. CDR3 sequence (DNA): TGTGCCATCAGTTCCCCAGACGGGAGTAACACTGAAGCTTTCTTT.

The chain couples TRBV11-2 to TRBJ2-7, with D hard to call. V was trimmed by 1 base and J by 0 bases, leaving 10 bases between them. This CDR3 region has 15 residues. CDR1 and CDR2 (germline): SGHAT, FQNNGV. The CDR3 nucleotides are TGTGCCAGCAGCTTAGGGGCAGGCACCTCCTACGAGCAGTACTTC. Protein sequence: CASSLGAGTSYEQYF.

Written as DNA, the CDR3 is TGTGCCAGCAGCCCCGTGGTGGGGGGATGGGAGACCCAGTACTTC. It yields the protein CASSPVVGGWETQYF. The rearrangement links TRBV7-8 to TRBJ2-5, with TRBD2 as a possible D gene (6 bases). Trimming removed 5 bases at V and 5 bases at J, with 18 bases between. The CDR3 covers 15 residues. In germline, CDR1 is SGHVS, CDR2 FQNEAQ.